This T cell receptor beta chain was profiled in a study of identical twins. MiXCR, run by TCRdb on the 5' RACE reads, gives a single entry per CDR3 protein. Seen here are some 570,000 distinct CDR3 sequences, approximately 20% observed once, and the top ten hold around 0.5%. Looked up from germline, CDR1 is PRHDT and CDR2 is FYEKMQ (reference sequence). J was trimmed by 7 bases and V by 3 bases; bases with no gene match: 1. This CDR3 region has 12 residues. Study conclusions and caveats: With abundant cord blood beta clonotypes, insertions were fewer; memory repertoires showed no such pattern. Donors were not followed over many years; analysis was cross-sectional. Recombination models fit unrelated individuals' TCR alpha sharing but underestimated twins'.

To note about this clonotype: Its antigen is still unknown.

These data also formed part of another study, on yellow fever vaccine responses in identical twins. Turning to that study: Among the twins, the vaccine T cell response reportedly seemed partly convergent and partly personalized.

The V gene is TRBV13, the J gene TRBJ1-2, with 8 bases matching TRBD1. Sequenced material: CD4+ T cells sorted from blood. The clonotype originates from a young woman in good health. The CDR3 protein is CASSFGQGGYTF. CDR3 bases: TGTGCCAGCAGCTTTGGACAGGGTGGCTACACCTTC.